The clone carrying this TCR beta chain was picked up one time. Sequencing was performed with immunoSEQ multiplex PCR; in TCRdb, only in-frame clones are kept and a portion is missing. The repertoire holds 2 million to 3 million clones, around nine tenths seen once, with roughly 0.13% in the top ten. The entry originates in a study of shared clonotypes between healthy human individuals. Trimming shortened V by 5 bases and J by 6 bases, and 11 bases separated the two germline ends. The CDR3 contains 12 residues. CDR1 is SEHNR and CDR2 is FQNEAQ in the germline V gene (reference sequence). Sequenced: naive CD4+ T cells sorted from blood. Stated subset: CD45RA+ positively selected. The sequence was collected from a young man in good health. V and J are TRBV7-9 and TRBJ2-7, with unresolved D. The DNA of the CDR3 is TGTGCCAGCAGCCTAAGTACGGGCGAGCAGTACTTC. Amino acids: CASSLSTGEQYF.